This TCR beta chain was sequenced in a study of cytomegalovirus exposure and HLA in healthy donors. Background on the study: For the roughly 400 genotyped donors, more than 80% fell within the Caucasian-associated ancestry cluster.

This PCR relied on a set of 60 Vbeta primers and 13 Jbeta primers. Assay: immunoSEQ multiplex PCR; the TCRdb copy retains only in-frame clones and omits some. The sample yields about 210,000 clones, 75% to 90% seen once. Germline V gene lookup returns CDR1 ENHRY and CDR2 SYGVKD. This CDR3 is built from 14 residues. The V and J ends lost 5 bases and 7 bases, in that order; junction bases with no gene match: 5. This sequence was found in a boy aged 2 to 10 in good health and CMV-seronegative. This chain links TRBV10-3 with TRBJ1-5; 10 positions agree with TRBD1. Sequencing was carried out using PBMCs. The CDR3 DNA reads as TGTGCCATCAGTTCCGGGACAGGGGTCCAGCCCCAGCATTTT. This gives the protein CAISSGTGVQPQHF.